The 23 T cell receptor beta chains presented below share a single source sample, sequenced in a study of cytomegalovirus exposure and HLA in healthy donors. PCR employed 60 Vbeta and 13 Jbeta primers. Method: immunoSEQ multiplex PCR; TCRdb's copy keeps in-frame clones and lacks some. The table includes 90,000 to 110,000 clones, about 80% detected once. The sequenced sample was PBMCs. Receptors were obtained from a man aged 25-45 years in good health and CMV-seronegative.

The chain carries TRBV5-1 and TRBJ2-7; 15 positions agree with TRBD2. CDR3 size: 14 residues. V trimming: 4 bases; J trimming: 7 bases; junction bases outside the gene matches: 3. CDR1 is SGHRS and CDR2 is YFSETQ in the germline V gene. The CDR3 DNA sequence: TGCGCCAGCAGCATCGGGACTAGCGGGAGGGAGCAGTACTTC. It encodes CASSIGTSGREQYF.

This clone was observed a few times. V is TRBV25-1 and J is TRBJ1-6; 7 nucleotides line up with TRBD1. Per the germline V gene, CDR1 is MGHDK and CDR2 is SYGVNS. After removal of 3 bases from V and 8 bases from J, the junction contained 7 bases not matched to a gene. The CDR3 extends over 15 amino acids. The chain's CDR3 is CASSDPQGWDSPLHF. CDR3 sequence (DNA): TGTGCCAGCAGTGATCCACAGGGGTGGGATTCACCCCTCCACTTT.

This chain links TRBV4-1 with TRBJ1-3; tentative D call: TRBD1 (6 bases). The V end was cut by 4 bases, the J end by 0 bases, with 16 bases between. Looked up from germline, CDR1 is MGHRA and CDR2 is YSYEKL. The CDR3 loop spans 17 amino acids. CDR3 DNA sequence: TGCGCCAGCAGCCGCGCGGGGGGGCCTCTCTCTGGAAACACCATATATTTT. It codes for CASSRAGGPLSGNTIYF.

CDR3 loop: CASSLSEQGGFRAFF. The CDR3 DNA follows: TGTGCCAGCAGCTTATCGGAACAGGGGGGTTTTAGGGCTTTCTTT. The V gene is TRBV7-2, the J gene TRBJ1-1; 8 nucleotides align to TRBD1. Germline V CDR1 and CDR2: SGHTA, FQGNSA. The CDR3 length is 15 residues. The trim removed 2 bases at V and 11 bases at J, leaving 13 bases unmatched.

As for this clone: A junction boundary mismatches the germline segment, possibly from a read error. This sequence joins TRBV15 and TRBJ2-5; 10 nucleotides agree with TRBD1. CDR3 length: 14 residues. Per the germline V gene, CDR1 is LNHNV and CDR2 is YYDKDF (reference sequence). CDR3 bases: TGTGCCACCAGCGGAGACAGGGGGCGGGAGACCCAGTACTTC. Protein: CATSGDRGRETQYF.

This clone has a count of ten or more. The chain couples TRBV7-7 to TRBJ2-5; 9 positions agree with TRBD1. This CDR3 has 14 residues. Germline trimming cut 5 bases from V and 4 bases from J; bases unmatched to any gene: 5. The germline gives CDR1 SSHAT, CDR2 FNYEAQ (reference sequence). The CDR3 sequence: CASSPGQGGETQYF. Written as DNA, the CDR3 is TGTGCCAGCAGCCCGGGACAGGGTGGAGAGACCCAGTACTTC.

The chain carries TRBV30 and TRBJ2-7, with unresolved D. The CDR3 runs 12 residues. Germline assignment: CDR1 GTSNPN and CDR2 SVGIG (reference sequence). Trimming removed 4 bases at V and 0 bases at J, with 7 bases between. CDR3 sequence: CAWTPSSYEQYF. CDR3 sequence (DNA): TGTGCCTGGACACCGAGCTCCTACGAGCAGTACTTC.

The table lists this clone with a count of one. A read error may be the cause here, since a much bigger clone is one base away. The rearrangement joins TRBV27 to TRBJ2-1; 14 bases line up with TRBD2. CDR1 is MNHEY, CDR2 SMNVEV, per germline (reference sequence). V lost 7 bases and J lost 6; bases outside the gene matches: 2. This CDR3 has 14 amino acids. CDR3 amino acids: CASKTSGRANEQFF. CDR3 DNA sequence: TGTGCCAGCAAGACTAGCGGGAGGGCCAATGAGCAGTTCTTC.

The chain couples TRBV18 to TRBJ2-7, with 12 bases fitting TRBD2. V shed 3 bases, J shed 2 bases, and the junction held 5 bases outside the gene matches. Germline CDR1 reads KGHSH; CDR2 reads LQKENI. This CDR3 region has 16 residues. Written as DNA, the CDR3 is TGTGCCAGCTCACCGATGGGACTAGCGGGCCCCTACGAGCAGTACTTC. This gives the protein CASSPMGLAGPYEQYF.

J is TRBJ1-4 and V is TRBV18; TRBD1 aligns across 8 bases. CDR1 is KGHSH, CDR2 LQKENI, per germline. Germline trimming cut 3 bases from V and 3 bases from J; bases unmatched to any gene: 6. This CDR3 comprises 16 residues. The DNA of the CDR3 is TGTGCCAGCTCACCCCGGACAGGGCAGTCTAATGAAAAACTGTTTTTT. Its protein product is CASSPRTGQSNEKLFF.

The genes are TRBV18 and TRBJ1-3; TRBD1 matches at 8 bases. There are 17 residues in the CDR3. Germline-derived CDR1 and CDR2 are KGHSH and LQKENI. J gave up 1 base and V 3 bases, and 8 bases lay outside the gene matches. The CDR3: CASSPQGAQGSGNTIYF. Written as DNA, the CDR3 is TGTGCCAGCTCACCGCAGGGGGCGCAGGGGTCTGGAAACACCATATATTTT.

This clone was counted between two and nine times. The chain uses TRBV6-5 and TRBJ1-4; D call uncertain. CDR1 is MNHEY and CDR2 is SVGAGI in the germline V gene. This CDR3 has 15 amino acids. V was clipped by 7 bases and J by 4 bases, with 16 bases between them. As DNA, the CDR3 is TGTGCCAGCATGGACTGGGGAGCGGGTAATGAAAAACTGTTTTTT. This codes for CASMDWGAGNEKLFF.

V is TRBV19 and J is TRBJ1-1; no reliable D call. Trimming cost V 7 bases and J 0 bases, with 12 bases left between them. Germline CDR1 is LNHDA and CDR2 is SQIVND (reference sequence). This CDR3 has 14 residues. CDR3 bases: TGTGCCAGTAAAATTAGGGAGATGAACACTGAAGCTTTCTTT. Translating it yields CASKIREMNTEAFF. Complete variable domain (other parts from reference TRBV19 and TRBJ1-1): DGGITQSPKYLFRKEGQNVTLSCEQNLNHDAMYWYRQDPGQGLRLIYYSQIVNDFQKGDIAEGYSVSREKKESFPLTVTSAQKNPTAFYLCASKIREMNTEAFFGQGTRLTVV.

The V call is TRBV7-9, the J call TRBJ2-7; TRBD2 aligns across 10 bases. V shed 5 bases, J shed 6 bases, and the junction held 13 bases outside the gene matches. Germline V CDR1 and CDR2: SEHNR, FQNEAQ (reference sequence). This CDR3 region has 16 residues. The CDR3 nucleotides read TGTGCCAGCAGCCCCAAAGCGGGGACTAGCGCCCCCGAGCAGTACTTC. Translated: CASSPKAGTSAPEQYF.

This chain connects TRBV10-3 to TRBJ2-5; TRBD2 might be the D (5 bases). V was cut by 3 bases and J by 10 bases, with 15 bases left in between. This CDR3 has 13 residues. Germline CDR1 and CDR2: ENHRY and SYGVKD. CDR3 residues: CAISESQDTSQYF. CDR3 nucleotides: TGTGCCATCAGTGAATCTCAGGATACTAGCCAGTACTTC.

This clone has a handful of counts. The chain couples TRBV5-8 to TRBJ2-1, with D perhaps TRBD1 (5 bases). The CDR3 has 17 residues. Trimming took off 4 bases at V and 0 bases at J, with 17 bases between the two ends. Germline V lookup: CDR1 SGHTS, CDR2 YDEGEE. This CDR3 reads CASSAFLGQSSYNEQFF. CDR3 nucleotide sequence: TGTGCCAGCAGCGCCTTCCTAGGACAAAGCTCCTACAATGAGCAGTTCTTC. Filled out from reference TRBV5-8 and TRBJ2-1, the complete variable domain reads EAGVTQSPTHLIKTRGQQATLRCSPISGHTSVYWYQQALGLGLQFLLWYDEGEERNRGNFPPRFSGRQFPNYSSELNVNALELEDSALYLCASSAFLGQSSYNEQFFGPGTRLTVL.

The genes are TRBV7-3 and TRBJ2-2, with no clear D. This CDR3 contains 12 residues. Trimming stripped 3 bases from V and 8 bases from J, with 7 bases between. CDR1 is SGHTA and CDR2 is FQGTGA in the germline V gene. The CDR3 sequence: CASSFPVGELFF. For the CDR3, the DNA is TGTGCCAGCAGCTTCCCTGTTGGGGAGCTGTTTTTT.

This chain connects TRBV7-6 to TRBJ2-5; the D gene is possibly TRBD1 (6 bases). Trimming took 4 bases from V and 4 from J, leaving 19 bases between them. The germline V gene encodes CDR1 SGHVS and CDR2 FNYEAQ. The CDR3 contains 16 residues. The CDR3: CASSSPGQGRVETQYF. The CDR3 DNA sequence: TGTGCCAGCAGCTCCCCAGGCCAGGGGCGGGTAGAGACCCAGTACTTC.

This chain uses TRBV6-5 with TRBJ1-2, with TRBD1 matching 9 bases. Germline CDR1 is MNHEY and CDR2 is SVGAGI. Losses at the gene ends were 4 bases for V and 4 bases for J; bases not matched to a gene: 4. The CDR3 is 14 amino acids. CDR3 in DNA: TGTGCCAGCAGTTTACAGGGGGCTAGCTATGGCTACACCTTC. It specifies CASSLQGASYGYTF.

The table lists this clone with many counts. The chain has TRBV6-5 and TRBJ1-6; 8 bases are shared with TRBD1. V shed 8 bases, J shed 12 bases, and the junction held 6 bases outside the gene matches. The germline V gene has CDR1 MNHEY and CDR2 SVGAGI. CDR3 length: 12 amino acids. The CDR3 protein is CASRTGLVPLHF. As DNA, the CDR3 is TGTGCCAGCCGGACAGGGTTGGTACCCCTCCACTTT.

J is TRBJ2-6 and V is TRBV7-6; tentative D call: TRBD2 (5 bases). The CDR3 extends over 20 amino acids. Germline V gene sequence: CDR1 SGHVS, CDR2 FNYEAQ. V lost 1 base, J lost 1 base, and 20 bases lay in between. This CDR3 is CASSLGRRSIRGSGANVLTF. DNA for the CDR3: TGTGCCAGCAGCTTAGGTCGACGCAGCATTAGAGGGTCTGGGGCCAACGTCCTGACTTTC.

There are a few counts of this clone. The gene calls are TRBV6-5 and TRBJ1-1, with no clear D. Germline values: CDR1 MNHEY, CDR2 SVGAGI. The length of the CDR3 is 14 residues. Trimming took 2 bases from V and 2 from J, leaving 9 bases between them. The CDR3 loop is CASSYRQTNTEAFF. The CDR3 coding sequence is TGTGCCAGCAGTTACAGGCAGACAAACACTGAAGCTTTCTTT.

The chain has TRBV30 and TRBJ1-2; possible D gene TRBD1, 6 bases. This CDR3 spans 15 amino acids. Trimming shortened V by 2 bases and J by 0 bases, and 13 bases separated the two germline ends. Germline CDR1 reads GTSNPN; CDR2 reads SVGIG (reference sequence). The CDR3 DNA reads as TGTGCCTGGAGTCCAAGGGGGAACCCTAACTATGGCTACACCTTC. Translating gives CAWSPRGNPNYGYTF.